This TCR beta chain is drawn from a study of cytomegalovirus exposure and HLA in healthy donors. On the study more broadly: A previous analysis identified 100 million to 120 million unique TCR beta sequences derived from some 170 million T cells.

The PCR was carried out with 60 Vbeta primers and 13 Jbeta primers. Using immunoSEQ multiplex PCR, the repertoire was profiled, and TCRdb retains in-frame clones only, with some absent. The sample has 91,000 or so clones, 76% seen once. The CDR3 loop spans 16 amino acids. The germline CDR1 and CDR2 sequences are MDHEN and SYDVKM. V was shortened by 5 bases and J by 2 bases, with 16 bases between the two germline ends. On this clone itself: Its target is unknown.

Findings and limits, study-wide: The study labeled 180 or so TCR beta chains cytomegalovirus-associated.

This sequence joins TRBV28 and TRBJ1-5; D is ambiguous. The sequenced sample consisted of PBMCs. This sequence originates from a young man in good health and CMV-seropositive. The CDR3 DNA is TGTGCCAGCAGTCGAATCCTAGAGTTGGGCAATCAGCCCCAGCATTTT. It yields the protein CASSRILELGNQPQHF.